This paragraph covers one T cell receptor (beta chain) sequence. No cognate antigen has been identified for it. Base-call qualities are not available, and no considerably larger clone is one nucleotide away. Library creation used the immunoSEQ multiplex PCR assay. The multiplex PCR relied on a mix of 60 forward primers for TCR Vbeta segments and 13 reverse primers for TCR Jbeta segments. Amplification of the CDR3 region of rearranged TCR beta genes was performed with a multiplex PCR assay on genomic DNA. On the Illumina HiSeq System, the amplified TCR beta libraries were sequenced as 87-base-pair reads. In the authors' own workflow: A later analysis tallied roughly 80 million unique TCR beta chains across the 550 to 850 repertoires, and 10 million to 11 million of those chains were shared by two or more donors. A nearest-neighbor algorithm error-corrected the raw reads and collapsed the reads into unique sequences, merging closely related sequences to remove PCR and sequencing errors. To assign V, D and J gene segments, CDR3 sequences were aligned to IMGT reference sequences. For a sequence to be retained, a match of at least six nucleotides to both a V gene segment and a J gene segment was required. Rearrangements were called productive when the CDR3 lacked stop codons and stayed in frame with V and J; all others were non-productive. CDR3 was defined according to IMGT convention as the region running from the second conserved V-encoded cysteine to the conserved J-encoded phenylalanine. Sequences without an unambiguous match to a single V gene segment were excluded from the earlier analysis of about 600 of the donors. An earlier analysis of about 600 of the donors called V segments functional above 56.7% productive rearrangements and segregating when the between-donor standard deviation exceeded 5%. A statistical classification framework was built to diagnose cytomegalovirus status from the catalog of TCR beta chain sequences. A later analysis assigned V and J genes by comparing TCR nucleotide sequences with IMGT/GENE-DB human TR gene sequences. In a later analysis, CDR3 sequences and most-parsimonious VDJ recombination scenarios were assigned using the TCRdist pipeline. A later analysis defined each TCR beta chain by its CDR3 amino acid sequence plus V-gene family, and excluded reads lacking a unique V-gene family. As a way to deal with suspected cross-contamination and a sequencing artifact, a later analysis dropped 640 or so nucleotide sequences that were highly shared and had low generation probability. For each public chain, a later analysis derived a clonal expansion index from normalized ranks of inferred template counts within each repertoire. A later analysis computed generation probabilities with a VDJ recombination model fitted to out-of-frame rearrangements, and checked the results against IGoR. In a later analysis, TCR-TCR, TCR-HLA and TCR-CMV co-occurrence was scored with hypergeometric tests, and a repertoire-size bias correction was applied to TCR pairs. To estimate false discovery rates, a later analysis permuted the HLA or CMV assignments 20 times. In a later analysis, co-occurring TCRs were grouped with DBSCAN, and TCRdist sequence similarity was added when clustering was performed within HLA-allele-positive subsets. Repertoires with fewer than 30,000 or more than 120,000 public chains were left out of co-occurrence clustering, as were about 5 repertoires with anomalous nucleotide sharing. As stored in TCRdb, this immuneACCESS dataset retains in-frame rearrangements with V and J assigned. A fraction of the clones does not appear; measured against another copy, unresolved V genes explain less than half of the discrepancy, and the remainder lacks a known reason. That table is the source of V, J and clone size, and D and trimming were worked out from the DNA. The sample contains over 150,000 clones, almost 85% of them found a single time. Together, the top ten hold 0.38% of the sample.

The CDR3, cysteine through phenylalanine, is 18 amino acids long. Here the CDR3 DNA is all that survives: 54 bases in frame from base 1. According to the germline V gene (reference sequence), CDR1 reads MNHEY and CDR2 reads SMNVEV. The germline V and J ends show losses of 6 bases and 0 bases respectively, and no gene match explains 10 bases of the junction. The data belong to a study of cytomegalovirus exposure and HLA in healthy donors listed by TCRdb under 2017. Regarding the complete study: An earlier analysis of approximately 600 of the donors reported 250 to 350 Gb of sequence data and more than 90 million unique TCR beta sequences from 150 million to 200 million T cells. Alongside the repertoire data, information on donor age, sex, ethnicity and CMV serostatus was compiled. The later analysis used no new phenotypic data to find candidate immune exposures, relying instead on TCR beta sequences and their occurrence across donors. About 280 gigabases of sequencing data and about 92 million unique TCR sequences made up an early release that covered nearly 650 HLA-typed donors. Genome-wide SNP genotypes for about 55% of the 666 donors were used in a later genetic analysis, which treated that subset as a discovery cohort. The T cell repertoires of 670 or so subjects were profiled by immunosequencing and related to cytomegalovirus serostatus. Because of strong linkage in the cohort, four to six DR-DQ haplotypes were treated as single units for association and clustering. An earlier analysis of approximately 640 of the donors applied high-throughput TCR beta sequencing to assess whether each TCR beta V gene segment acted as functional or pseudogenic. High-throughput TCR immunosequencing, statistical association of individual TCRs with disease status, and machine learning were combined to predict cytomegalovirus infection status. Every repertoire in the discovery cohort had been generated on one and the same sequencing platform. Of the roughly 430 genotyped donors, approximately 83% fell in the genetic ancestry cluster associated with self-reported Caucasian donors. The aim of the study was to test whether cataloging public T cell receptors could identify signatures of past pathogen exposure. Among 300 to 450 genotyped donors of the cohort, an average of around 240,000 unique TCR beta nucleotide sequences were sequenced per donor, about a sixth of them non-productive. The number of donors typed differed by locus, with about 629-630 for A, B, C, DRB1 and DQB1, approximately 500 for DQA1, some 570 for DPA1, and over 400 for DPB1. In addition to the first cohort of roughly 700 subjects, a separate validation cohort of 100 to 150 different subjects was used. Class I and class II HLA loci were covered by the typing at four-digit resolution. A later analysis re-analyzed previously published TCR beta repertoires from about 600 donors and added high-resolution HLA genotyping to study TCR occurrence patterns.

The cohort was made up of 500 to 850 healthy bone marrow donors. At the time of sampling, every cohort member was nominally healthy, though immune exposures that went unrecorded were likely present. The donor was CMV seronegative and belonged to the group of 380 or so seronegative cohort members. A peripheral blood sample was provided by each donor, and peripheral blood mononuclear cells were used for TCR beta sequencing. Genomic DNA extraction from the blood cell samples was performed with the Qiagen DNeasy Blood Extraction Kit. Broad study findings and their caveats: CMV serostatus was the only immune exposure information available for the cohort. Linkage disequilibrium might explain the correlated functional status among segregating V segments, but an unknown experimental factor could not be ruled out. When HLA alleles, especially DR and DQ, strongly co-occurred, TCR associations were difficult to assign to individual alleles. The authors suggested that the approach could potentially be generalized to other disease states and immunological phenotypes. Most TCR sequences were seen in very few donors, while some public TCRs were found in many individuals. Most CMV-associated TCR beta chains appeared to be HLA-restricted in a later analysis, and the HLA associations seemed to be driven largely by CMV exposure. Compared with the roughly 700-donor mean, donors in an Asian-associated ancestry cluster had fewer N-insertions in productive TCRs, according to a later genetic analysis. Three of the identified cytomegalovirus-associated TCR beta chains were confirmed in vitro to be specific for cytomegalovirus antigens. A later genetic analysis associated a missense DCLRE1C variant with V-gene and J-gene trimming of TCR beta chains, and an independent cohort replicated the association. The study gave a list of under 200 TCR beta chains associated with cytomegalovirus. A later analysis reported that several top co-occurrence clusters appeared linked to parvovirus B19, influenza, CMV and Epstein-Barr virus. Broadly in line with IMGT annotations, most TCR beta V segments showed up in productive rearrangements about 87% or about 30% of the time in an earlier analysis of about 500 of the donors. A later analysis found that HLA-associated TCR beta chains were more clonally expanded and had lower generation probabilities than equally common non-associated chains. Because the 87-base-pair reads could not distinguish some IMGT-functional V segments, including TRBV6-2 and TRBV6-3, those segments were excluded. Cytomegalovirus status was reported to be diagnosed by the classifier with high specificity and sensitivity in both the original and validation cohorts. Roughly uniform sequencing depth across donors was assumed in presence/absence analyses, although this assumption may not hold. This cohort had only TCR beta chains sequenced, and the lack of alpha or paired-chain data limited which features could be detected. A later analysis associated 17,000 or so TCR beta sequences with specific HLA alleles at a false discovery rate of 0.05. A further reported finding was that TCR beta sequences accurately predicted the HLA-A and HLA-B alleles for most subjects in the first cohort. Because counts were too low, roughly 16 rarely observed V segments, including chromosome 9 orphons, were left out of the earlier analysis of some 600 of the donors. A cluster of highly shared sequence variants was judged likely to be a technical artifact of the sequencing pipeline. Because some donors lacked HLA typing at each locus, the association tests relied only on the typed subset. In a later analysis, TCR association rates were found to vary across HLA loci, with the most associated TCRs seen for DRB1 alleles and the fewest for HLA-C alleles.

Sequencing used PBMCs. The receptor's source is a boy aged 2 to 10 in good health and CMV-seronegative. Recombination joined TRBV27 with TRBJ2-3, with TRBD2 identical over 12 junction bases. In nucleotides, the sequence is TGTGCCAGCAGGCCAGGACTAGCGGGACCGAGGAGCACAGATACGCAGTATTTT. Translated, this gives CASRPGLAGPRSTDTQYF.